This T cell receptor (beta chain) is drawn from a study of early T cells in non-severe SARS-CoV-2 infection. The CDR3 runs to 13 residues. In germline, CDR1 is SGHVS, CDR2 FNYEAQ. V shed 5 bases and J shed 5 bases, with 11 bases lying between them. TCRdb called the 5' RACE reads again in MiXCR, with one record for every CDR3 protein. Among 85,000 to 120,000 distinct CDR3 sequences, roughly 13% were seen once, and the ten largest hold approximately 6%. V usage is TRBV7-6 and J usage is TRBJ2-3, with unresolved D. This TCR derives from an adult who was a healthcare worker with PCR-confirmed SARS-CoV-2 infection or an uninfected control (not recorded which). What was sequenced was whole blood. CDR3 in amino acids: CASSPQPRDTQYF. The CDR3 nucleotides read TGTGCCAGCAGCCCACAACCGAGAGATACGCAGTATTTT.